These 22 T cell receptor beta chains were sequenced from one sample in a study of early T cells in non-severe SARS-CoV-2 infection. TCRdb re-analysed the 5' RACE reads in MiXCR, keeping a single row per CDR3 protein. The table shows 60,000 to 75,000 distinct CDR3 sequences, with roughly 4.6% occurring only once. The source was whole blood, collected at baseline. The source of these receptors is an adult who was a healthcare worker with PCR-confirmed SARS-CoV-2 infection or an uninfected control (not recorded which). The donor label of this sample is uncertain.

The genes are TRBV7-9 and TRBJ2-6; TRBD2 matches at 8 bases. V trimming: 1 base; J trimming: 1 base; junction bases outside the gene matches: 12. Per germline, CDR1 SEHNR and CDR2 FQNEAQ (reference sequence). The CDR3 extends over 20 amino acids. CDR3 nucleotides: TGTGCCAGCAGCTTAGGCCCTCTTCTAGCGGGTTCATCTGGGGCCAACGTCCTGACTTTC. It encodes CASSLGPLLAGSSGANVLTF.

Notes on this clonotype: A read error is likely, as this CDR3 ends without the conserved phenylalanine or tryptophan. The chain carries TRBV3-1 and TRBJ1-3, with D uncertain. Between the trimmed V and J ends, which lost 5 bases and 0 bases, there was a span of 5 bases. The germline V gene encodes CDR1 LGHDT and CDR2 YNNKEL (reference sequence). The CDR3 covers 13 residues. The CDR3: CASSSNSGNTIYS. CDR3 bases: TGTGCCAGCAGCTCCAACTCTGGAAACACCATATATTCT.

CDR3 sequence reads: CASTPLGQGPDYGYTF. As DNA, the CDR3 is TGTGCCAGCACCCCTCTCGGGCAGGGACCGGATTATGGCTACACCTTC. This chain links TRBV7-9 with TRBJ1-2, with D possibly being TRBD1 (5 bases). The CDR3 is 16 residues long. CDR1 and CDR2 (germline): SEHNR, FQNEAQ (reference sequence). The V end lost 7 bases, the J end lost 5 bases, and 23 bases lay between the germline ends.

This clonotype has at least ten counts. The junction departs from the called germline gene at one end, perhaps through a read error. This sequence joins TRBV30 and TRBJ1-4, with 9 positions matching TRBD1. CDR1 is GTSNPN, CDR2 SVGIG, per germline (reference sequence). This CDR3 comprises 11 residues. The CDR3 DNA is TGTGCCTGGAGTATGGGACAGGGATCCCTTTTT. It codes for CAWSMGQGSLF.

This clonotype was counted a few times. CDR3 amino acids: CASSSLGQGGTEAFF. For the CDR3, the DNA is TGTGCCAGCAGTTCTCTGGGACAGGGGGGGACTGAAGCTTTCTTT. V is TRBV6-2 or TRBV6-3 and J is TRBJ1-1; 11 bases are shared with TRBD1. This CDR3 contains 15 residues. The V gene's germline CDR1 is MNHEY and CDR2 SVGEGT. Trimming removed 4 bases from V and 5 bases from J; junction bases left unmatched: 6.

This clonotype was found many times. The chain joins TRBV20-1 to TRBJ1-1; D remains ambiguous. Germline loops: CDR1 DFQATT, CDR2 SNEGSKA (reference sequence). V lost 1 base to trimming and J lost 1 base, with 10 bases between them. CDR3 size: 14 residues. CDR3 coding DNA: TGCAGTGCTAGAGCTGAGGGCGCGAACACTGAAGCTTTCTTT. Encoded protein: CSARAEGANTEAFF.

This chain joins TRBV5-6 and TRBJ1-5; no clear D gene. There are 14 residues in the CDR3. The germline V gene encodes CDR1 SGHDT and CDR2 YYEEEE. Trimming took off 0 bases at V and 1 base at J, with 5 bases between the two ends. CDR3 nucleotide sequence: TGTGCCAGCAGCTTGGGGGAAAGCAATCAGCCCCAGCATTTT. Its protein product is CASSLGESNQPQHF.

This clonotype has a count of ten or more. This sequence joins TRBV7-2 and TRBJ1-5; D uncertain. The CDR3 loop spans 12 amino acids. Germline V CDR1 and CDR2: SGHTA, FQGNSA. Trimming pared 8 bases from V and 0 bases from J, leaving 5 bases between. CDR3: CASAYSNQPQHF. Written as DNA, the CDR3 is TGTGCCAGCGCGTATAGCAATCAGCCCCAGCATTTT.

V usage is TRBV28 and J usage is TRBJ2-5; D perhaps matches TRBD1 (6 bases). Per the germline V gene, CDR1 is MDHEN and CDR2 is SYDVKM. The length of the CDR3 is 15 residues. Trimming stripped 4 bases from V and 2 bases from J, with 14 bases between. The chain's CDR3 is CASSSPGTLQETQYF. The CDR3 region has the DNA TGTGCCAGCAGTTCCCCCGGGACATTACAAGAGACCCAGTACTTC.

This clonotype was seen only a few times. The junction differs from germline at one of its ends, possibly a read error. CDR3 sequence reads: CASTLGATQPQHF. DNA for the CDR3: TGTGCCAGCACCTTAGGGGCCACTCAGCCCCAGCATTTT. The rearrangement links TRBV7-9 to TRBJ1-5; D possibly corresponds to TRBD1 (5 bases). The germline CDR1 and CDR2 sequences are SEHNR and FQNEAQ (reference sequence). This CDR3 spans 13 amino acids.

This clonotype came up many times. In DNA, the CDR3 is TGTGCCAGCAGCGAGGATAGTGCAGGAAAAAACATTCAGTACTTC. Residues: CASSEDSAGKNIQYF. The rearrangement joins TRBV9 to TRBJ2-4; no definite D call. CDR1 SGDLS and CDR2 YYNGEE come from the germline V gene. The CDR3 runs 15 residues. V lost 3 bases, J lost 4 bases, and 14 bases lay in between.

This clonotype was seen ten or more times. V is TRBV29-1 and J is TRBJ1-2; D remains unclear. CDR3 length: 13 residues. With 6 bases removed from V and 4 bases from J, the gap between germline ends came to 15 bases. Germline loops: CDR1 SQVTM, CDR2 ANQGSEA. The CDR3, as DNA: TGCAGCGTCGATATGGGAGACGGCTATGGCTACACCTTC. This gives the protein CSVDMGDGYGYTF.

The sample holds a few counts of this clonotype. The chain is built from TRBV6-2 or TRBV6-3 and TRBJ2-2, with D possibly TRBD1 on 6 matching bases. CDR1 is MNHEY, CDR2 SVGEGT, per germline. V dropped 8 bases and J dropped 6 bases, with 16 bases sitting between them. CDR3 size: 14 residues. CDR3 nucleotide sequence: TGTGCCAGCGCCCCAGGGGATCAATCCGGGGAGCTGTTTTTT. This codes for CASAPGDQSGELFF.

The rearrangement joins TRBV19 to TRBJ2-5, with D possibly TRBD1 on 5 matching bases. This CDR3 region has 13 residues. V lost 1 base and J lost 4, with 7 bases in between. Germline values: CDR1 LNHDA, CDR2 SQIVND (reference sequence). This chain's CDR3 is CASSIVDRETQYF. CDR3 coding DNA: TGTGCCAGTAGTATAGTCGACAGAGAGACCCAGTACTTC.

This clonotype appeared a few times. The V and J genes are TRBV15 and TRBJ2-7; D might be TRBD2 (5 bases). Trimming removed 0 bases from V and 0 bases from J, with 9 bases in between. Germline V gene sequence: CDR1 LNHNV, CDR2 YYDKDF (reference sequence). CDR3 size: 15 residues. CDR3: CATSREGGPSYEQYF. The CDR3 DNA reads TGTGCCACCAGCAGAGAAGGAGGACCCTCCTACGAGCAGTACTTC.

This clonotype was seen more than once but under ten times. The chain joins TRBV28 to TRBJ2-1; no definite D call. The germline CDR1 and CDR2 sequences are MDHEN and SYDVKM. V lost 3 bases to trimming and J lost 8 bases, with 14 bases between them. The CDR3 runs to 14 residues. The DNA of the CDR3 is TGTGCCAGCAGTTTTCAGAGAACCCCCGATGAGCAGTTCTTC. Protein: CASSFQRTPDEQFF.

With regard to this clonotype: This clone may be a read error of a much larger clone one base away. V usage is TRBV14 and J usage is TRBJ2-7; a possible D gene is TRBD1 (6 bases). The CDR3 sequence is 14 residues long. Germline CDR1 is SGHDN and CDR2 is FVKESK. V was cut by 3 bases and J by 6 bases, with 15 bases left in between. Here the CDR3 DNA reads TGTGCCAGCAGCCATACAGGGCTCCGGAGCGAGCAGTACTTC. This encodes CASSHTGLRSEQYF.

The V call is TRBV7-8, the J call TRBJ2-6; maybe TRBD2 (5 bases). The CDR3 is 16 residues long. Germline CDR1 SGHVS, CDR2 FQNEAQ. The V end lost 5 bases, the J end lost 3 bases, and 14 bases lay between the germline ends. DNA for the CDR3: TGTGCCAGCAGCCGTAATCCCGGGGTTGGGGCCAACGTCCTGACTTTC. Protein sequence: CASSRNPGVGANVLTF.

The chain recombines TRBV7-3 with TRBJ2-3; TRBD2 aligns across 9 bases. The CDR3 spans 14 residues. The germline V gene has CDR1 SGHTA and CDR2 FQGTGA. Unmatched junction bases numbered 8, after V lost 5 bases and J lost 8 bases. CDR3 loop: CASSISGGQGTQYF. DNA for the CDR3: TGTGCCAGCAGCATTAGCGGGGGCCAAGGTACGCAGTATTTT. Together with reference TRBV7-3 and TRBJ2-3, the CDR3 gives the full variable domain: GAGVSQTPSNKVTEKGKYVELRCDPISGHTALYWYRQSLGQGPEFLIYFQGTGAADDSGLPNDRFFAVRPEGSVSTLKIQRTERGDSAVYLCASSISGGQGTQYFGPGTRLTVL.

This sequence joins TRBV7-2 and TRBJ2-1, with TRBD1 matching over 11 bases. Looked up from germline, CDR1 is SGHTA and CDR2 is FQGNSA. The V gene end was trimmed by 5 bases and the J gene end by 8 bases; junction bases not matched to a gene: 8. The CDR3 length is 15 residues. CDR3 amino acids: CASSRRDRGFDEQFF. CDR3 nucleotides: TGTGCCAGCAGCCGCCGGGACAGGGGGTTTGATGAGCAGTTCTTC.

This clonotype was found a few times. At one boundary the junction diverges from the germline segment, which might be a read error. The CDR3 DNA follows: TGTGCCAGCAGCCAAGTAGGGAATGCGCAGTTCTTC. It encodes CASSQVGNAQFF. The chain employs TRBV7-9 and TRBJ2-1; no reliable D call. The V gene's germline CDR1 is SEHNR and CDR2 FQNEAQ (reference sequence). There are 12 residues in the CDR3.

The sample holds a few counts of this clonotype. This chain connects TRBV6-1 to TRBJ1-4, with D hard to call. Deletions cut 1 base from V and 5 bases from J, with 8 bases between. From germline, CDR1 is MNHNS and CDR2 SASEGT. The CDR3 runs 14 residues. The CDR3 nucleotides are TGTGCCAGCAGTGAAGATCCGGGGAATGAAAAACTGTTTTTT. This encodes CASSEDPGNEKLFF.